Sequencing of this T cell receptor beta chain was carried out in a study of blood T cell repertoires in COVID-19. For the study at large: Nucleic acid was either cDNA or gDNA, and it came from T cells, B-cell-depleted T cells, or PBMCs.

How the authors handled the data: Amplification of reference gene primers was used by the study to estimate nucleated cell counts. TCRdb's copy holds only in-frame clones and misses some; the assay was immunoSEQ multiplex PCR. That table is the source of V, J and clone size, and D and trimming were worked out from the DNA. The sample shows around 50,000 clones, roughly 91% of them seen only once. Looked up from germline, CDR1 is MDHEN and CDR2 is SYDVKM. V lost 3 bases and J 1 base, leaving 13 bases between the germline ends. This CDR3 comprises 16 residues. Source material: peripheral blood. This chain uses TRBV28 with TRBJ1-5; possibly TRBD1 for D (6 bases). The TCR comes from a man aged 50-60 years with active COVID-19. CDR3 region: CASSFVRGTSNQPQHF. CDR3 in DNA: TGTGCCAGCAGTTTTGTGAGGGGGACGAGCAATCAGCCCCAGCATTTT.